This paragraph covers one T cell receptor (beta chain) sequence. What it binds is unknown. The CDR3 sequence is 11 residues long. The germline V gene has CDR1 MNHEY and CDR2 SMNVEV (reference sequence). The data belong to a study of lymphopenia after photon versus proton radiotherapy. The repertoire was sequenced with immunoSEQ multiplex PCR; TCRdb's copy has only in-frame clones and lacks some. The repertoire has around 6,800 clones, 81% of them found once; the top ten carry roughly 50%. The study, taken as a whole, reports: Oligoclonal CD8+ Temra expansion after nadir drove photon patients' diversity drop. In patients who died, overall survival fell as post-nadir TCR diversity dropped more.

The V call is TRBV27, the J call TRBJ1-2; no clear D gene. The specimen comprised peripheral blood, sampled from a patient treated with photon-based radiotherapy. This sequence originates from a young man with gastric cancer. The CDR3 is CASGVGYGYTF. CDR3 DNA sequence: TGTGCATCCGGCGTCGGCTATGGCTACACCTTC.